Following are 13 T cell receptor beta chains from one sample sequenced in a study of early T cells in non-severe SARS-CoV-2 infection. TCRdb ran MiXCR on the 5' RACE reads and lists one entry per CDR3 protein. The sample carries fewer than 85,000 distinct CDR3 sequences, around 11% recorded once. This specimen consisted of whole blood, obtained at baseline. Receptors originate from an adult who was a healthcare worker with PCR-confirmed SARS-CoV-2 infection or an uninfected control (not recorded which).

CDR3 region: CATSDPTSGEETQYF. In DNA, the CDR3 is TGTGCCACCAGTGATCCCACTAGCGGGGAAGAGACCCAGTACTTC. V usage is TRBV24-1 and J usage is TRBJ2-5; 10 nucleotides agree with TRBD2. V shed 3 bases and J 3 bases; nucleotides not matched to a gene: 3. The germline V gene encodes CDR1 KGHDR and CDR2 SFDVKD. The CDR3 contains 15 residues.

In this sample, this clonotype turned up a few times. This chain connects TRBV2 to TRBJ1-1; D is uncertain. V lost 6 bases, J lost 3 bases, and 20 bases lay in between. The CDR3 extends over 16 amino acids. CDR1 is SNHLY and CDR2 is FYNNEI in the germline V gene. The CDR3 bases are TGTGCCAGCAGGGATCCGCTGGGCCCACTCCACACTGAAGCTTTCTTT. It specifies CASRDPLGPLHTEAFF.

This clonotype has more than one count but fewer than ten. This chain joins TRBV21-1 and TRBJ1-1. TRBV21-1 has pseudogene status. The CDR3 loop spans 13 amino acids. The CDR3 nucleotides read TGTGCCAGCAGCAAAGCCCCAGGTCCTGAAGCTTTCTTT. Translating gives CASSKAPGPEAFF.

This clonotype was counted many times. The chain employs TRBV20-1 and TRBJ2-7; TRBD1 agrees at 9 bases. The CDR3 is 14 amino acids. J gave up 6 bases and V 6 bases, and 12 bases lay outside the gene matches. The germline V gene has CDR1 DFQATT and CDR2 SNEGSKA (reference sequence). The CDR3 DNA follows: TGCAGTGCGGGAGCGGGCCGACAGGGGGGCGAGCAGTACTTC. Translating it yields CSAGAGRQGGEQYF.

This clonotype was observed at least ten times. The rearrangement uses TRBV5-4 and TRBJ2-3, with 15 bases lining up with TRBD2. The J segment lost 3 bases and the V segment lost 4 bases, leaving 6 bases of the junction unmatched. Germline V lookup: CDR1 SGHNT, CDR2 YYREEE (reference sequence). CDR3 length: 17 amino acids. The CDR3 bases are TGTGCCAGCAGCACCCGGACTAGCGGGGGGGGGACAGATACGCAGTATTTT. This encodes CASSTRTSGGGTDTQYF.

This clonotype was counted at least ten times. The chain recombines TRBV29-1 with TRBJ1-4; 12 positions match TRBD1. The CDR3 runs to 14 residues. The germline CDR1 and CDR2 sequences are SQVTM and ANQGSEA. V gave up 5 bases and J gave up 7 bases; unmatched junction bases: 5. The CDR3 DNA follows: TGCAGCGTTAAGGGGACAGGGGGCACTGAAAAACTGTTTTTT. It specifies CSVKGTGGTEKLFF. Using reference TRBV29-1 and TRBJ1-4 for the parts outside the CDR3, the full variable domain is SAVISQKPSRDICQRGTSLTIQCQVDSQVTMMFWYRQQPGQSLTLIATANQGSEATYESGFVIDKFPISRPNLTFSTLTVSNMSPEDSSIYLCSVKGTGGTEKLFFGSGTQLSVL.

The sample holds a few counts of this clonotype. The chain joins TRBV9 to TRBJ2-1; D remains unclear. The CDR3 is 16 amino acids. Germline V gene sequence: CDR1 SGDLS, CDR2 YYNGEE. Trimming cost V 3 bases and J 0 bases, with 13 bases left between them. For the CDR3, the DNA is TGTGCCAGCAGCGCTAATGTTGGAACCTCCTACAATGAGCAGTTCTTC. Its protein is CASSANVGTSYNEQFF.

The sample holds a few counts of this clonotype. J is TRBJ2-1 and V is TRBV27, with D perhaps TRBD1 or TRBD2 (5 bases each). Germline V gene lookup returns CDR1 MNHEY and CDR2 SMNVEV (reference sequence). V was shortened by 5 bases and J by 4 bases, with 15 bases between the two germline ends. The CDR3 sequence is 15 residues long. The DNA of the CDR3 is TGTGCCAGCAGTCCTGGGACGCTAGGTTACAATGAGCAGTTCTTC. Amino acid sequence: CASSPGTLGYNEQFF.

V usage is TRBV28 and J usage is TRBJ2-7; 9 nucleotides match TRBD1. V was pared by 6 bases and J by 0 bases, with 9 bases of the junction left unmatched. The germline gives CDR1 MDHEN, CDR2 SYDVKM. This CDR3 region has 16 residues. In DNA, the CDR3 is TGTGCCAGCAGCCGTATACAGGGGGCAGGCTCCTACGAGCAGTACTTC. The encoded protein is CASSRIQGAGSYEQYF.

Of note for this clonotype: A read error may be the cause here, since a much bigger clone is one base away. The V gene is TRBV7-3, the J gene TRBJ2-3; 10 nucleotides match TRBD2. The CDR3 runs to 16 residues. Germline CDR1 is SGHTA and CDR2 is FQGTGA. This chain's CDR3 is CVSSLVSGGTLYPQYF. The CDR3, as DNA: TGTGTCAGCAGCCTTGTTAGCGGGGGGACGCTCTATCCGCAGTATTTT.

The chain uses TRBV5-1 and TRBJ2-5, with D perhaps TRBD2 (7 bases). The V gene's germline CDR1 is SGHRS and CDR2 YFSETQ. The V end was cut by 4 bases, the J end by 5 bases, with 15 bases between. The CDR3 runs to 14 residues. The CDR3 region has the DNA TGCGCCAGCAGCCCTGGCGGGGGCGTGGAGACCCAGTACTTC. It is translated as CASSPGGGVETQYF.

This clonotype showed up many times. The chain employs TRBV11-2 and TRBJ1-6; 7 nucleotides match TRBD1. Germline V CDR1 and CDR2: SGHAT, FQNNGV. This CDR3 contains 18 residues. The V and J ends lost 2 bases and 6 bases, in that order; junction bases with no gene match: 13. CDR3 bases: TGTGCCAGCAGCTTAACCTCCGCGGGCAGGGGGTTTAATTCACCCCTCCACTTT. It codes for CASSLTSAGRGFNSPLHF.

This clonotype has at least ten counts. This rearrangement joins TRBV28 to TRBJ1-3; D is possibly TRBD1 (6 bases). V was pared by 1 base and J by 6 bases, with 22 bases between. The CDR3 extends over 18 amino acids. Germline-derived CDR1 and CDR2 are MDHEN and SYDVKM. This CDR3 is CASSLFGGQRIAENTIYF. In nucleotides, the CDR3 is TGTGCCAGCAGTTTATTTGGTGGACAGAGAATAGCTGAAAACACCATATATTTT.